This is a list of T cell receptor beta chains from one sample in a study of OX40 agonist ivuxolimab in advanced cancers. TCRdb's table, derived via immunoSEQ multiplex PCR, lists solely in-frame clones and lacks some. The table lists about 73,000 clones, approximately 89% of them singletons. The material sequenced was CD4+ or CD8+ T cells sorted from blood, taken in a trial of the OX40 agonist ivuxolimab. These receptors came from an adult with an advanced solid tumor such as melanoma, head and neck, liver or kidney cancer. CDR3s include the opening cysteine and the closing phenylalanine or tryptophan. Fields, in order: D gene, clone size, CDR3 length, J gene, V gene, CDR3 DNA, CDR3 protein. The D gene is left open where the match is weak. A row's size may be missing; if present it is once, few, many or a size class.

>-|-|13|TRBJ1-5|TRBV28
TGTGCCAGCAGAGGCCTGAACTATCAGCCCCAGCATTTT
CASRGLNYQPQHF
>TRBD1|-|18|TRBJ2-6|TRBV6-1
TGTGCCAGCAGTGCCCGGACAGGGATTAGCTCTGGGGCCAACGTCCTGACTTTC
CASSARTGISSGANVLTF
>-|-|15|TRBJ2-1|TRBV5-1
TGCGCCAGCAGCTTGGCCTTGGGCCTGGGCAATGAGCAGTTCTTC
CASSLALGLGNEQFF
>TRBD1|-|15|TRBJ1-5|TRBV19
TGTGCCAGCCTGCAACAGGGGGCGAACAATCAGCCCCAGCATTTT
CASLQQGANNQPQHF
>-|-|17|TRBJ1-5|TRBV5-3
TGTGCCAGAAGCGAGAAATCGACAGGATATAGCAATCAGCCCCAGCATTTT
CARSEKSTGYSNQPQHF
>TRBD1|-|14|TRBJ2-3|TRBV30
TGTGCCTGGACCGGGACAGGGAAGACAGATACGCAGTATTTT
CAWTGTGKTDTQYF
>-|-|12|TRBJ2-7|TRBV6-5
TGTGCCAGCAGCCAGGGTCTCTACGAGCAGTACTTC
CASSQGLYEQYF
>-|once|14|TRBJ2-7|TRBV19
TGTGCCAGCAGCAGTCCCGCCAAATCCTTAGAGCAGTACTTC
CASSSPAKSLEQYF
>TRBD1|-|13|TRBJ1-5|TRBV30
TGTGCCTGGAGTGTACAGGGGCGGCAGCCCCAGCATTTT
CAWSVQGRQPQHF
>TRBD2|-|16|TRBJ2-3|TRBV2
TGTGCCAGCGGAAATCACGGGACTAGGACTGCAGATACGCAGTATTTT
CASGNHGTRTADTQYF
>-|-|13|TRBJ2-7|TRBV30
TGTGCCTGGAGTGGGGGAACAGGGCGAGAGCAGTACTTC
CAWSGGTGREQYF
>-|-|14|TRBJ2-7|TRBV7-2
TGTGCCAGCACCGTAGCCGGGACACCCTACGAGCAGTACTTC
CASTVAGTPYEQYF
>TRBD1|-|14|TRBJ1-2|TRBV11-2
TGTGCCAGCAGCTTCCCCGGGACAGGGTACGGCTACACCTTC
CASSFPGTGYGYTF
>-|-|11|TRBJ2-3|TRBV6-5
TGTGCCAGCAGTCACACAGATACGCAGTATTTT
CASSHTDTQYF
>TRBD1|-|14|TRBJ2-7|TRBV27
TGTGCCAGCAGGCCGGGACAGCAGCCCTACGAGCAGTACTTC
CASRPGQQPYEQYF
>-|-|12|TRBJ1-2|TRBV28
TGTGCCAGCAGTTTAGAGTTATATGGCTACACCTTC
CASSLELYGYTF
>-|-|13|TRBJ2-2|TRBV5-1
TGCGCCAGCAACCCCAGTCCCACCGGGGAGCTGTTTTTT
CASNPSPTGELFF
>-|-|14|TRBJ2-3|TRBV7-7
TGTGCTAGCAGCCCCGGACTCCTCACAGATACGCAGTATTTT
CASSPGLLTDTQYF
>TRBD1|-|15|TRBJ1-5|TRBV28
TGTGCCAGCAGTTTTCGACAGGGGTCCAATCAGCCCCAGCATTTT
CASSFRQGSNQPQHF
>-|few|10|TRBJ1-2|TRBV20-1
TGCAGTGCTAGGATTTATGGCTACACCTTC
CSARIYGYTF
>TRBD1|-|15|TRBJ2-3|TRBV9
TGTGCCAGCAGCGACGGGACAGGGGGCACAGATACGCAGTATTTT
CASSDGTGGTDTQYF
>-|-|14|TRBJ1-3|TRBV6-1
TGTGCCAGCAACGCGGACAGAACTGGAAACACCATATATTTT
CASNADRTGNTIYF
>-|once|16|TRBJ2-1|TRBV28
TGTGCCAGCACCATCACTCAAGGTCTTTCCTACAATGAGCAGTTCTTC
CASTITQGLSYNEQFF
>-|-|14|TRBJ1-1|TRBV6-4
TGTGCCAGCAGAGTGGGTCCAGGGCGCACTGAAGCTTTCTTT
CASRVGPGRTEAFF
>-|-|16|TRBJ2-1|TRBV6-5
TGTGCCAGCTCTTACTCGGTAATGGAATCCTACAATGAGCAGTTCTTC
CASSYSVMESYNEQFF
>-|-|11|TRBJ2-3|TRBV7-7
TGTGCTAGCAGCTGGGGCGGCACGCAGTATTTT
CASSWGGTQYF
>TRBD2|-|18|TRBJ2-2|TRBV2
TGTGCCAGCAGCCCGGGTGGTCTACTAGCGGGGGGCACCGGGGAGCTGTTTTTT
CASSPGGLLAGGTGELFF
>-|-|15|TRBJ1-3|TRBV5-1
TGCGCCAGCAGCTTGCGGGGGGGCTCTGGAAACACCATATATTTT
CASSLRGGSGNTIYF
>TRBD2|-|16|TRBJ2-7|TRBV14
TGTGCCAGCAGCCTACTTAGCGGGAGGGCCGAAGGGGAGCAGTACTTC
CASSLLSGRAEGEQYF
>-|once|16|TRBJ2-4|TRBV2
TGTGCCAGCAGTGAGTTGGGCAGGGATATTAAAAACATTCAGTACTTC
CASSELGRDIKNIQYF
>-|-|13|TRBJ1-5|TRBV6-5
TGTGCCAGCAGTTACTCAAGTGGTCAGCCCCAGCATTTT
CASSYSSGQPQHF
>-|-|12|TRBJ1-1|TRBV19
TGTGCCAGTAATAAACTGAACACTGAAGCTTTCTTT
CASNKLNTEAFF
>TRBD1|-|15|TRBJ2-1|TRBV6-1
TGTGCCAGCAGTGCTGGGACAGGAGACTACAATGAGCAGTTCTTC
CASSAGTGDYNEQFF
>-|-|15|TRBJ1-1|TRBV19
TGTGCCAGCTGGGGCCGGTGGACCGCGAACACTGAAGCTTTCTTT
CASWGRWTANTEAFF
>TRBD1|-|15|TRBJ1-1|TRBV6-5
TGTGCCAGCAGTGACTTGGACAGGGGAGACACTGAAGCTTTCTTT
CASSDLDRGDTEAFF
>-|-|13|TRBJ1-1|TRBV5-4
TGTGCCAGCAGCTTGCACAGTCAAGCAGAAGCTTTCTTT
CASSLHSQAEAFF
>-|-|16|TRBJ1-5|TRBV28
TGTGCCAGCAGTTTCCCGGGAGGGCAGAGCAATCAGCCCCAGCATTTT
CASSFPGGQSNQPQHF
>-|-|13|TRBJ1-2|TRBV19
TGTGCCAGTAGTAGGACGGCTAACTATGGCTACACCTTC
CASSRTANYGYTF
>-|-|15|TRBJ2-1|TRBV14
TGTGCCAGCAGCCAACGGGACACTCTATACAATGAGCAGTTCTTC
CASSQRDTLYNEQFF
>-|-|15|TRBJ2-4|TRBV5-1
TGCGCCAGCAGCTTCTTAGCGCCCACCGGAAACATTCAGTACTTC
CASSFLAPTGNIQYF
>-|-|13|TRBJ1-1|TRBV28
TGTGCCAGCAGTTTATGGTCGCAGGGAGAGGCTTTCTTT
CASSLWSQGEAFF
>-|-|16|TRBJ1-2|TRBV7-9
TGTGCCAGCAGCTCCCGCGGGGTGGGGAGAGACTATGGCTACACCTTC
CASSSRGVGRDYGYTF
>-|-|18|TRBJ1-1|TRBV4-3
TGCGCCAGCAGCCAAGGGAAATGGAGGGAAGGACGGAACACTGAAGCTTTCTTT
CASSQGKWREGRNTEAFF
>TRBD1|-|14|TRBJ2-5|TRBV5-1
TGCGCCAGCAGCGACAGGGGGCGTTCAGAGACCCAGTACTTC
CASSDRGRSETQYF
>TRBD1|-|13|TRBJ1-5|TRBV6-5
TGTGCCAGCAGAGACAGGGCATATCAGCCCCAGCATTTT
CASRDRAYQPQHF
>TRBD1|-|14|TRBJ2-7|TRBV28
TGTGCCAGCAGTCCGACCGGACAGGCCTACGAGCAGTACTTC
CASSPTGQAYEQYF
>-|-|15|TRBJ1-4|TRBV9
TGTGCCAGCAGCCCACGGGGGGGCTCTAATGAAAAACTGTTTTTT
CASSPRGGSNEKLFF
>-|-|14|TRBJ1-5|TRBV15
TGTGCCACCAGCTCTCGGGGAGAGTCGTGGCCCCAGCATTTT
CATSSRGESWPQHF
>-|-|15|TRBJ2-7|TRBV7-8
TGTGCCAGCAGCTTAAGGACGGGTCTGTCCTACGAGCAGTACTTC
CASSLRTGLSYEQYF
>TRBD1|-|13|TRBJ2-5|TRBV9
TGTGCCAGCAGCGGACAGGGGGCGAAGACCCAGTACTTC
CASSGQGAKTQYF
>-|once|12|TRBJ1-2|TRBV6-1
TGTGCCAGCCAGGATCCTAACTATGGCTACACCTTC
CASQDPNYGYTF